This entry lists 28 T cell receptor beta chains sequenced from one sample in a study of shared clonotypes between healthy human individuals. Libraries were prepared by immunoSEQ multiplex PCR; TCRdb keeps only in-frame clonotypes and omits some of them. The table includes millions of clones, roughly 96% detected once. Sequencing was carried out using naive CD4+ T cells sorted from blood. Subset specified: CD45RA+ positively selected. The source is a man younger than 30 in good health.

J is TRBJ1-6 and V is TRBV5-8; 7 bases map to TRBD1. The J segment lost 0 bases and the V segment lost 2 bases, leaving 5 bases of the junction unmatched. The germline V gene encodes CDR1 SGHTS and CDR2 YDEGEE. CDR3 length: 17 residues. CDR3 loop: CASSFFTGDSYNSPLHF. The CDR3, as DNA: TGTGCCAGCAGCTTTTTTACAGGGGACTCCTATAATTCACCCCTCCACTTT.

J is TRBJ1-1 and V is TRBV27; the D is unclear. Germline V CDR1 and CDR2: MNHEY, SMNVEV (reference sequence). With 8 bases removed from V and 1 base from J, the gap between germline ends came to 11 bases. The CDR3 length is 13 residues. In DNA form, the CDR3 reads TGTGCCAGCTTTTCAACAACGAACACTGAAGCTTTCTTT. As protein: CASFSTTNTEAFF.

The rearrangement uses TRBV10-2 and TRBJ2-7; 7 positions agree with TRBD2. J lost 0 bases, V lost 5 bases, and 10 bases had no gene match. This CDR3 is built from 16 residues. Germline assignment: CDR1 WSHSY and CDR2 SAAADI. DNA of the CDR3: TGCGCCAGCAGTCGTTTCGGCGGGGGAACCTCCTACGAGCAGTACTTC. This encodes CASSRFGGGTSYEQYF.

V is TRBV28 and J is TRBJ2-5; TRBD2 matches at 13 bases. Germline V gene data show CDR1 as MDHEN and CDR2 as SYDVKM. There are 18 residues in the CDR3. V lost 4 bases to trimming and J lost 2 bases; unmatched junction nucleotides: 10. The CDR3 loop reads CASSSSRGTSGKQETQYF. The CDR3 nucleotides read TGTGCCAGCAGTTCCTCCCGTGGGACTAGCGGGAAACAAGAGACCCAGTACTTC.

The chain combines TRBV10-3 with TRBJ2-5; unclear D gene. The V gene lost 6 bases and the J gene lost 3 bases, with 11 bases spanning the gap. The CDR3 consists of 13 residues. Per the germline V gene, CDR1 is ENHRY and CDR2 is SYGVKD. The CDR3 is CAISPDGKETQYF. The CDR3 nucleotides are TGTGCCATCAGCCCCGACGGCAAAGAGACCCAGTACTTC.

This chain joins TRBV25-1 and TRBJ1-3; D is unclear. Trimming pared 7 bases from V and 0 bases from J, leaving 7 bases between. The CDR3 totals 13 residues. The germline CDR1 and CDR2 sequences are MGHDK and SYGVNS. The CDR3 sequence: CASTPSSGNTIYF. The CDR3 nucleotides read TGTGCCAGCACTCCGAGCTCTGGAAACACCATATATTTT.

The DNA of the CDR3 is TGTGCCAGCAGTCCCGGGACCGAGGAGGAGACCCAGTACTTC. This encodes CASSPGTEEETQYF. The V and J genes are TRBV28 and TRBJ2-5; D assignment may be TRBD1 or TRBD2 (5 bases each). This CDR3 is built from 14 residues. V was trimmed by 5 bases and J by 5 bases, leaving 15 bases between them. Germline assignment: CDR1 MDHEN and CDR2 SYDVKM.

The chain uses TRBV6-6 and TRBJ1-1; D might be TRBD1 (5 bases). Germline V gives CDR1 MNHNY, CDR2 SVGAGI (reference sequence). Between the trimmed V and J ends, which lost 0 bases and 4 bases, there was a span of 12 bases. This CDR3 has 15 residues. The CDR3: CASSYSPIQVTEAFF. The CDR3, as DNA: TGTGCCAGCAGTTACTCGCCGATACAGGTCACTGAAGCTTTCTTT.

The chain employs TRBV15 and TRBJ1-1; possibly TRBD1 for D (6 bases). V was trimmed by 2 bases and J by 6 bases, leaving 10 bases between them. From germline, CDR1 is LNHNV and CDR2 YYDKDF (reference sequence). The CDR3 sequence is 13 residues long. CDR3 sequence reads: CATSRFAGAEAFF. The CDR3 nucleotides are TGTGCCACCAGCAGATTCGCAGGGGCTGAAGCTTTCTTT.

The chain joins TRBV15 to TRBJ1-4; no clear D gene. V was trimmed by 0 bases and J by 15 bases, leaving 11 bases between them. Germline V gene lookup returns CDR1 LNHNV and CDR2 YYDKDF (reference sequence). The CDR3 consists of 12 residues. CDR3 bases: TGTGCCACCAGCAGAGATGGGAAGACGGTGTTTTTT. Protein: CATSRDGKTVFF.

The rearrangement uses TRBV5-6 and TRBJ1-6, with 7 bases identical to TRBD1. The CDR3 contains 16 residues. J gave up 6 bases and V 4 bases, and 10 bases lay outside the gene matches. Germline V gives CDR1 SGHDT, CDR2 YYEEEE. CDR3 coding DNA: TGTGCCAGCAGCCCAGACGCAGGGGGAACTAATTCACCCCTCCACTTT. It specifies CASSPDAGGTNSPLHF.

The chain has TRBV15 and TRBJ1-5; TRBD1 agrees at 8 bases. There are 14 residues in the CDR3. The V and J ends lost 4 bases and 5 bases, in that order; junction bases with no gene match: 4. Germline loops: CDR1 LNHNV, CDR2 YYDKDF (reference sequence). The CDR3 DNA reads TGTGCCACCAGCACGCAGGGGGCTGATCAGCCCCAGCATTTT. Amino acid sequence: CATSTQGADQPQHF.

The chain joins TRBV11-2 to TRBJ2-3; D tentatively fits TRBD1 or TRBD2 (5 bases each). Trimming cost V 2 bases and J 6 bases, with 12 bases left between them. The CDR3 length is 14 residues. Looked up from germline, CDR1 is SGHAT and CDR2 is FQNNGV. CDR3 sequence (DNA): TGTGCCAGCAGCTTAAACAGGCGGGCCGATACGCAGTATTTT. Translating it yields CASSLNRRADTQYF.

The rearrangement joins TRBV28 to TRBJ1-6; 9 bases line up with TRBD1. This CDR3 region has 16 residues. Trimming cost V 5 bases and J 6 bases; bases outside gene matches: 8. In germline, CDR1 is MDHEN, CDR2 SYDVKM. CDR3 region: CASSRGTGFGNSPLHF. For the CDR3, the DNA is TGTGCCAGCAGTCGCGGGACAGGGTTTGGTAATTCACCCCTCCACTTT.

The chain uses TRBV11-3 and TRBJ2-7; 8 bases line up with TRBD1. V lost 2 bases, J lost 2 bases, and 5 bases stayed unmatched. The V gene's germline CDR1 is SGHNT and CDR2 YENEEA. CDR3 length: 15 residues. The CDR3 coding sequence is TGTGCCAGCAGCTTAAGGACAGGGCCGACCTACGAGCAGTACTTC. Encoded protein: CASSLRTGPTYEQYF.

A remark on this clone: The same CDR3 is also encoded by other DNA sequences in this sample. V and J are TRBV20-1 and TRBJ2-5; D gene unclear. The CDR3 consists of 11 residues. Trimming cost V 2 bases and J 5 bases, with 6 bases left between them. CDR1 is DFQATT and CDR2 is SNEGSKA in the germline V gene (reference sequence). CDR3 amino acids: CSARPQETQYF. The CDR3 DNA is TGCAGTGCTAGACCCCAGGAGACCCAGTACTTC.

V usage is TRBV2 and J usage is TRBJ2-7, with 11 bases lining up with TRBD2. From germline, CDR1 is SNHLY and CDR2 FYNNEI. The CDR3 spans 16 residues. After removal of 4 bases from V and 6 bases from J, the junction contained 11 bases not matched to a gene. The CDR3 loop reads CASSVLPLAGASEQYF. CDR3 nucleotides: TGTGCCAGCAGTGTCCTCCCACTAGCGGGAGCGTCCGAGCAGTACTTC.

The rearrangement links TRBV15 to TRBJ1-1; D unclear. Deletions cut 0 bases from V and 7 bases from J, with 6 bases between. The CDR3 has 12 amino acids. Per germline, CDR1 LNHNV and CDR2 YYDKDF (reference sequence). The CDR3 reads CATSRDGGEAFF. The CDR3 nucleotides are TGTGCCACCAGCAGAGATGGAGGTGAAGCTTTCTTT.

V usage is TRBV6-1 and J usage is TRBJ1-2; TRBD1 matches at 9 bases. Trimming removed 2 bases from V and 0 bases from J; junction bases left unmatched: 1. The CDR3 totals 15 residues. Germline V lookup: CDR1 MNHNS, CDR2 SASEGT. The CDR3, as DNA: TGTGCCAGCAGTGAAAGGGACAGGGCTAACTATGGCTACACCTTC. This sequence encodes CASSERDRANYGYTF.

The V and J genes are TRBV5-4 and TRBJ2-7; maybe TRBD2 (5 bases). The CDR3 length is 16 residues. Germline loops: CDR1 SGHNT, CDR2 YYREEE (reference sequence). The germline V and J ends were trimmed by 0 bases and 7 bases, with 20 bases remaining between them. The DNA for the CDR3 is TGTGCCAGCAGCTTGGGCGGTCCGGGATCGATTTTTGAGCAGTACTTC. It translates to CASSLGGPGSIFEQYF.

This chain joins TRBV19 and TRBJ1-6, with D uncertain. CDR3 length: 16 residues. Germline V gives CDR1 LNHDA, CDR2 SQIVND (reference sequence). V lost 4 bases and J lost 4, with 14 bases in between. In DNA form, the CDR3 reads TGTGCCAGTAGTACCTTCGGCCCAAAATATAATTCACCCCTCCACTTT. Its translation is CASSTFGPKYNSPLHF.

This chain connects TRBV6-6 to TRBJ2-1; D gene uncertain. CDR1 and CDR2 (germline): MNHNY, SVGAGI (reference sequence). This CDR3 contains 15 residues. Trimming cost V 2 bases and J 0 bases, with 8 bases left between them. In nucleotides, the CDR3 is TGTGCCAGCAGTTACGTGGCTAGCTCCTACAATGAGCAGTTCTTC. It codes for CASSYVASSYNEQFF.

The chain combines TRBV6-5 with TRBJ1-2; TRBD1 might be the D (5 bases). Germline loops: CDR1 MNHEY, CDR2 SVGAGI. V was shortened by 5 bases and J by 4 bases, with 8 bases between the two germline ends. CDR3 length: 12 residues. The CDR3 loop reads CASSTDTYGYTF. CDR3 bases: TGTGCCAGCAGTACGGACACCTATGGCTACACCTTC.

V usage is TRBV7-2 and J usage is TRBJ2-2; 12 nucleotides agree with TRBD2. V was pared by 5 bases and J by 4 bases, with 11 bases of the junction left unmatched. The CDR3 runs 18 residues. Germline values: CDR1 SGHTA, CDR2 FQGNSA. The CDR3 loop reads CASSPDWLAGGVTGELFF. The CDR3 DNA follows: TGTGCCAGCAGCCCTGACTGGCTAGCGGGAGGGGTCACCGGGGAGCTGTTTTTT.

The V call is TRBV30, the J call TRBJ1-4, with D possibly matching TRBD1 (6 bases). CDR3 length equals 12 residues. Germline V gene sequence: CDR1 GTSNPN, CDR2 SVGIG (reference sequence). Trimming took off 4 bases at V and 7 bases at J, with 10 bases between the two ends. In nucleotides, the CDR3 is TGTGCCTGGACAGGGGATTCTGAAAAACTGTTTTTT. Protein sequence: CAWTGDSEKLFF.

J is TRBJ2-7 and V is TRBV28; the match to TRBD2 covers 8 bases. This CDR3 comprises 15 residues. Germline V CDR1 and CDR2: MDHEN, SYDVKM. V lost 3 bases, J lost 3 bases, and 7 bases stayed unmatched. CDR3 sequence: CASSLGTRGGYEQYF. The CDR3 region has the DNA TGTGCCAGCAGTTTGGGAACCCGGGGGGGCTACGAGCAGTACTTC.

The chain has TRBV11-2 and TRBJ1-3; 8 nucleotides align to TRBD1. CDR3 size: 15 residues. CDR1 is SGHAT and CDR2 is FQNNGV in the germline V gene. Trimming cost V 4 bases and J 2 bases; bases outside gene matches: 4. This CDR3 reads CASSSMTGAGNTIYF. The CDR3 DNA sequence: TGTGCCAGCAGCTCGATGACAGGGGCTGGAAACACCATATATTTT.

V gene TRBV30 combines with J gene TRBJ2-7; TRBD2 is a possible D gene (5 bases). Between the trimmed V and J ends, which lost 1 base and 4 bases, there was a span of 20 bases. The CDR3 spans 16 residues. The germline V gene has CDR1 GTSNPN and CDR2 SVGIG (reference sequence). CDR3 region: CAWSDPFRGERYEQYF. For the CDR3, the DNA is TGTGCCTGGAGTGACCCCTTCCGGGGAGAACGATACGAGCAGTACTTC.